This TCR beta chain was recovered during a study of CD8+CD57+ T cells in acquired aplastic anemia. Study details: CD4+ and CD8+ cells, once sorted, gave DNA averaging roughly 3.2 ug. Study-wide results and limits: Patients and healthy controls showed no significant CD8+ Simpson's diversity difference.

Profiles of TCR beta VDJ and CDR3 were generated from a genomic DNA template. In TCRdb, the reads were re-called with MiXCR into one record per CDR3 protein. This repertoire shows roughly 61,000 distinct CDR3 sequences, around 50% found once; its top ten account for less than 20%. An expansion of CD8+CD57+ cells by flow cytometry had been shown in patients chosen for sequencing. All patients had severe acquired aplastic anemia. Blood samples were obtained from patients who had received no prior therapy. Per the germline V gene, CDR1 is LNHNV and CDR2 is YYDKDF (reference sequence). The CDR3 extends over 16 amino acids. Trimming at V came to 2 bases and at J to 0 bases, leaving 6 bases not matched to a gene. This clonotype was seen only once. What it recognizes is unknown.

The gene calls are TRBV15 and TRBJ1-2, with TRBD1 identical over 7 bases. The sequence derives from a human donor with aplastic anemia. The specimen sequenced was sorted CD4+, CD8+, or CD8+CD57+ T cells (not recorded which) from PBMCs. CDR3 sequence (DNA): TGTGCCACCAGCAGATTACCAGGGACAGCTAACTATGGCTACACCTTC. It encodes CATSRLPGTANYGYTF.